This T cell receptor beta chain was captured by sequencing in a study of shared clonotypes between healthy human individuals. Study conclusions and caveats: Tissues were not sampled, only blood, and their repertoires likely differ. Against clonotypes common to all four donors, non-shared ones had lower generation probabilities.

Here immunoSEQ multiplex PCR was the method, and the copy in TCRdb shows in-frame clones only, minus some. The sample holds over a million clones, 78% seen once. The study separated CD4+ cells into CD45RA+ naive and CD45RA-negative memory subsets. V lost 0 bases, J lost 7 bases, and 2 bases stayed unmatched. The germline gives CDR1 LGHNA, CDR2 YNFKEQ. This CDR3 has 16 amino acids. As concerns this clone: Its antigen is undetermined.

The sample was memory CD4+ T cells from PBMCs. Documented subset: CD45RA-negative fraction. The sequence was obtained from a man aged 18 to 29 in good health. Some clones in this sample may be carry-over from other donors' samples. This chain joins TRBV4-2 and TRBJ2-1; 14 bases match TRBD2. CDR3 coding DNA: TGTGCCAGCAGCCAAGAAGGGACTAGCGGGAGTAATGAGCAGTTCTTC. Its protein is CASSQEGTSGSNEQFF.